The rows below give T cell receptor beta chains drawn from one sample of a study of shared clonotypes between healthy human individuals. Clones were read by immunoSEQ multiplex PCR, and TCRdb kept only the in-frame ones, dropping some. The data hold millions of clones, with 85% to 95% observed a single time. The sequencing input was naive CD4+ T cells sorted from blood. The receptors originated from a man between 18 and 29 years old in good health. Both conserved end residues are part of each CDR3. Fields, in order: J gene, V gene, D gene, clone size, CDR3 DNA, CDR3 protein. D genes are given only for firm matches. Not all rows give a size; the values are once, few, many and, for expanded clones, a class.

>TRBJ2-7|TRBV5-1|TRBD1|-
TGCGCCAGCACCGAACCGGGACAGGGATACGAGCAGTACTTC
CASTEPGQGYEQYF
>TRBJ1-6|TRBV27|-|-
TGTGCCAGCAGTTTAAAAACAAGCTCCTATAATTCACCCCTCCACTTT
CASSLKTSSYNSPLHF
>TRBJ2-3|TRBV11-3|-|few
TGTGCCAGCAGCTTAGGGAGGGGCACAGATACGCAGTATTTT
CASSLGRGTDTQYF
>TRBJ2-7|TRBV6-1|TRBD2|-
TGTGCCAGCAGTGAATTCGGCGGGGGGTTCTCCTACGAGCAGTACTTC
CASSEFGGGFSYEQYF
>TRBJ2-3|TRBV7-9|TRBD1|once
TGTGCCAGCAGCTCAGGACAGGTGGGCGCCACAGATACGCAGTATTTT
CASSSGQVGATDTQYF
>TRBJ1-1|TRBV6-5|-|once
TGTGCCAGCAGTGAACGGGGCAGCGTGGCTTTCTTT
CASSERGSVAFF
>TRBJ2-3|TRBV2|TRBD1|-
TGTGCCAGCAGTTTCGCCGGGACAGTGGGGACAGATACGCAGTATTTT
CASSFAGTVGTDTQYF
>TRBJ1-5|TRBV28|TRBD1|-
TGTGCCAGCAGTGGCCGGGACAGGGGTATCAATCAGCCCCAGCATTTT
CASSGRDRGINQPQHF
>TRBJ2-7|TRBV5-1|-|once
TGCGCCAGCACCGTCTTTCCGGACGTAGCCTACGAGCAGTACTTC
CASTVFPDVAYEQYF
>TRBJ2-1|TRBV14|-|-
TGTGCCAGCAGCCAATTTACGGGGGCCTACAATGAGCAGTTCTTC
CASSQFTGAYNEQFF
>TRBJ1-5|TRBV6-1|-|-
TGTGCCAGCAGTGAAGCTAGTCAGCCCCAGCATTTT
CASSEASQPQHF
>TRBJ2-1|TRBV5-4|-|-
TGTGCCAGCAGCTTGGGGCCGGGGAGCGGAAGCTCCTACAATGAGCAGTTCTTC
CASSLGPGSGSSYNEQFF
>TRBJ1-6|TRBV2|-|-
TGTGCCAGCACCCGCCGACAGATAGCCCTCCACTTT
CASTRRQIALHF
>TRBJ2-7|TRBV30|TRBD2|-
TGTGCCTGGAAAGGACCGAGAACCACACTAGCGGGAGGGTCCTACGAGCAGTACTTC
CAWKGPRTTLAGGSYEQYF
>TRBJ1-6|TRBV4-3|-|-
TGCGCCAGCAGCCAAGAGTGGGCTGGGGGAAATTCACCCCTCCACTTT
CASSQEWAGGNSPLHF
>TRBJ2-4|TRBV7-9|TRBD2|once
TGTGCCAGCAGCGCGGGGACTAGCGGAGATCTAGCCAAAAACATTCAGTACTTC
CASSAGTSGDLAKNIQYF
>TRBJ2-3|TRBV9|TRBD1|-
TGTGCCAGCAGCAGGGACAGGGGGCTGACAGATACGCAGTATTTT
CASSRDRGLTDTQYF
>TRBJ1-2|TRBV28|TRBD1|-
TGTGCCAGCAGTCGCCCGGGACAGGGACCCCAAAACTATGGCTACACCTTC
CASSRPGQGPQNYGYTF
>TRBJ2-3|TRBV4-3|-|-
TGCGCCAGCAGCCAAGGGCCTAGGGCCGCCACAGATACGCAGTATTTT
CASSQGPRAATDTQYF
>TRBJ1-2|TRBV7-3|TRBD1|-
TGTGCCAGCAGCCTCACAGGGGGGTACGGCTACACCTTC
CASSLTGGYGYTF
>TRBJ2-2|TRBV28|-|-
TGTGCCAGCAGCTTAGGTCAGGGGACCGGGGAGCTGTTTTTT
CASSLGQGTGELFF
>TRBJ2-1|TRBV5-1|TRBD1|-
TGCGCCAGCAGCTCCGGGACAGGAACCTACAATGAGCAGTTCTTC
CASSSGTGTYNEQFF
>TRBJ2-7|TRBV15|TRBD2|-
TGTGCCACCAGCAGACTTACTAGCGGGACCGAGCAGTACTTC
CATSRLTSGTEQYF
>TRBJ1-1|TRBV11-2|-|once
TGTGCCAGCAGCCCTATGTGGGACGGATATAACACTGAAGCTTTCTTT
CASSPMWDGYNTEAFF
>TRBJ2-7|TRBV19|-|-
TGTGCCAGTAGTGATAAAAGACAGGCAAGCTCCTACGAGCAGTACTTC
CASSDKRQASSYEQYF
>TRBJ2-2|TRBV6-5|-|-
TGTGCCAGCAGGACGGGGTCCCTATACACCGGGGAGCTGTTTTTT
CASRTGSLYTGELFF
>TRBJ2-3|TRBV5-1|-|few
TGCGCCAGCAGCTATAGCACAGATACGCAGTATTTT
CASSYSTDTQYF
>TRBJ2-5|TRBV5-4|-|once
TGTGCCAGCAGACTCCAGTCGATGGGGACCCAGTACTTC
CASRLQSMGTQYF
>TRBJ2-7|TRBV11-2|-|-
TGTGCCAGCAGCTTAGATGATCGCCTTTCCTACGAGCAGTACTTC
CASSLDDRLSYEQYF
>TRBJ2-7|TRBV28|-|-
TGTGCCAGCGGTGTTCGATACGAGCAGTACTTC
CASGVRYEQYF
>TRBJ2-4|TRBV30|TRBD2|-
TGTGCCTGGGCCAGCGGGGGGGCCAACATTCAGTACTTC
CAWASGGANIQYF
>TRBJ2-7|TRBV6-6|-|-
TGTGCCAGCAGTGCTTCGACCCGAGGGGGCGAGCAGTACTTC
CASSASTRGGEQYF
>TRBJ1-1|TRBV19|-|-
TGTGCCAGTAGTACACCGGGAGCGAACACTGAAGCTTTCTTT
CASSTPGANTEAFF
>TRBJ1-2|TRBV28|TRBD1|-
TGTGCCAGCAGCAACAGGGGGCGTGGCTACACCTTC
CASSNRGRGYTF
>TRBJ1-1|TRBV28|-|-
TGTGCCAGCAGTTTGGGGGTAGGAGGCACTGAAGCTTTCTTT
CASSLGVGGTEAFF
>TRBJ2-7|TRBV28|-|-
TGTGCCAGCAGTGGGACTGCCCGCGGCGAGCAGTACTTC
CASSGTARGEQYF
>TRBJ2-3|TRBV5-1|TRBD1|-
TGCGCCAGCAGCAAGGGACAGGGGAGCACAGATACGCAGTATTTT
CASSKGQGSTDTQYF
>TRBJ2-7|TRBV6-6|-|-
TGTGCCAGCAGCTATGGAGTCCTACGCTCCTACGAGCAGTACTTC
CASSYGVLRSYEQYF
>TRBJ2-1|TRBV30|TRBD2|-
TGTGCCTGGAGGACTAGCGGGAGGGCCTTTAGGGGGAATGAGCAGTTCTTC
CAWRTSGRAFRGNEQFF
>TRBJ2-5|TRBV29-1|TRBD1|-
TGCAGCGTTACCCGGACAGGGGGAGAGACCCAGTACTTC
CSVTRTGGETQYF
>TRBJ1-2|TRBV9|-|-
TGTGCCAGCAGCCCGCGTAATAACTATGGCTACACCTTC
CASSPRNNYGYTF
>TRBJ1-2|TRBV21-1|-|-
TGTGCCAGGGTGGGCTATGGCTACACCTTC
CARVGYGYTF
>TRBJ2-7|TRBV7-2|TRBD2|-
TGTGCCAGCAGTATTCTAGCGGGGCCCTACGAGCAGTACTTC
CASSILAGPYEQYF
>TRBJ1-1|TRBV4-3|-|-
TGCGCCAGCAGCCAAGATTCGTCCGGGGGAAACACTGAAGCTTTCTTT
CASSQDSSGGNTEAFF
>TRBJ2-1|TRBV5-4|-|-
TGTGCCAGCAGTTTGTACAATGAGCAGTTCTTC
CASSLYNEQFF
>TRBJ1-1|TRBV7-2|TRBD1|once
TGTGCCAGCAGCTTCCAGGGGGGCATGAACACTGAAGCTTTCTTT
CASSFQGGMNTEAFF
>TRBJ2-5|TRBV15|-|-
TGTGCCACCAGCAGAGGGGGGCCCCAGGCGGAGACCCAGTACTTC
CATSRGGPQAETQYF
>TRBJ2-1|TRBV18|-|-
TGTGCCAGCTCACCAGGGGCACAAAGGGGGTACAATGAGCAGTTCTTC
CASSPGAQRGYNEQFF
>TRBJ1-5|TRBV6-1|-|-
TGTGCCAGCAGTGAAGGCTTTCTAGAAAGCAATCAGCCCCAGCATTTT
CASSEGFLESNQPQHF